The 2 T cell receptor beta chains below were found in one sample sequenced in a study of T cell changes during pregnancy in multiple sclerosis. The repertoire was sequenced with immunoSEQ multiplex PCR; TCRdb's copy has only in-frame clones and lacks some. Among 45,000 to 70,000 clones listed, 92% were seen once. Sequencing used CD4+ T cells from peripheral blood mononuclear cells, obtained in the second trimester of pregnancy. The receptor source for this set is a female donor with multiple sclerosis, enrolled in a pregnancy study.

V gene TRBV2 combines with J gene TRBJ1-2, with D perhaps TRBD1 (5 bases). CDR1 and CDR2 from the germline V gene are SNHLY and FYNNEI. Trimming cost V 9 bases and J 8 bases, with 19 bases left between them. The CDR3 has 13 amino acids. The chain's CDR3 is CASDREGTLGYTF. The CDR3 DNA is TGTGCCAGTGATAGGGAGGGGACCTTAGGCTACACCTTC.

The chain joins TRBV28 to TRBJ2-7, with D possibly matching TRBD2 (6 bases). The length of the CDR3 is 14 residues. V was shortened by 6 bases and J by 2 bases, with 14 bases between the two germline ends. CDR1 and CDR2 (germline): MDHEN, SYDVKM. CDR3 loop: CASRRTIQTYEQYF. Written as DNA, the CDR3 is TGTGCCAGCAGGAGGACTATCCAAACCTACGAGCAGTACTTC.